These 27 T cell receptor beta chains share one sample of origin, sequenced in a study of identical twins. TCRdb processed the 5' RACE reads anew with MiXCR; each CDR3 protein has one entry. Here the sample spans roughly 250,000 distinct CDR3 sequences, approximately 7% being singletons. A further study also used this sample, focusing on yellow fever vaccine responses in identical twins.

The sequencing sample was made of memory (CD45RO+) T cells sorted from blood. Receptors originate from a woman aged 18-29 years in good health.

This clonotype was detected ten times or more. The chain combines TRBV4-1 with TRBJ1-5, with D perhaps matching TRBD1 (6 bases). The CDR3 runs to 17 residues. CDR1 and CDR2 from the germline V gene are MGHRA and YSYEKL. Deletions cut 0 bases from V and 0 bases from J, with 12 bases between. The CDR3 sequence is CASSQDRGANSNQPQHF. CDR3 DNA sequence: TGCGCCAGCAGCCAAGATAGGGGGGCAAATAGCAATCAGCCCCAGCATTTT.

The CDR3 region is CSAATGRANEKLFF. In DNA form, the CDR3 reads TGCAGTGCCGCTACAGGGCGGGCTAATGAAAAACTGTTTTTT. The V call is TRBV20-1, the J call TRBJ1-4, with TRBD1 as a possible D gene (6 bases). V lost 6 bases and J 3 bases, leaving 14 bases between the germline ends. The CDR3 is 14 residues long. Germline lookup yields CDR1 DFQATT and CDR2 SNEGSKA (reference sequence).

Regarding this clonotype: This may stem from a read error, because a much larger clone lies one nucleotide away. The DNA of the CDR3 is TGCTCCAGCAGCTTACTTCTGGATACGCAGTATTTT. Its translation is CSSSLLLDTQYF. V usage is TRBV5-1 and J usage is TRBJ2-3; D gene unclear. The CDR3 runs 12 residues. Germline CDR1 is SGHRS and CDR2 is YFSETQ.

The rearrangement joins TRBV5-1 to TRBJ1-2; no clear D gene. The CDR3 runs to 13 residues. CDR1 and CDR2 from the germline V gene are SGHRS and YFSETQ. V dropped 3 bases and J dropped 8 bases, with 14 bases sitting between them. CDR3 region: CASSSLSLGGYTF. In DNA form, the CDR3 reads TGCGCCAGCAGCTCCCTAAGCCTAGGCGGCTACACCTTC.

This clonotype was picked up many times. The chain uses TRBV7-3 and TRBJ2-3, with D hard to call. V was cut by 5 bases and J by 4 bases, with 13 bases left in between. Germline V gene lookup returns CDR1 SGHTA and CDR2 FQGTGA. This CDR3 comprises 14 residues. CDR3 DNA: TGTGCCAGCAGCCAAGGATTCCAACCAGATACGCAGTATTTT. It translates to CASSQGFQPDTQYF.

The chain employs TRBV6-1 and TRBJ2-1; 13 bases map to TRBD2. From germline, CDR1 is MNHNS and CDR2 SASEGT. Losses at the gene ends were 6 bases for V and 0 bases for J; bases not matched to a gene: 11. This CDR3 is 19 amino acids long. This CDR3 is CASRRAGTSGVTSYNEQFF. CDR3 coding DNA: TGTGCCAGCAGAAGGGCCGGGACTAGCGGGGTCACCTCCTACAATGAGCAGTTCTTC.

Only a few counts were recorded for this clonotype. The J gene is TRBJ2-1, the V gene TRBV20-1; 7 positions match TRBD1. V lost 6 bases to trimming and J lost 9 bases; unmatched junction nucleotides: 17. In germline, CDR1 is DFQATT, CDR2 SNEGSKA (reference sequence). The CDR3 is 15 amino acids. The CDR3 DNA sequence: TGCAGTGCCCCAGGGGGTCTGAGTCGTTCCGGTGAGCAGTTCTTC. This gives the protein CSAPGGLSRSGEQFF.

This sequence joins TRBV6-1 and TRBJ2-7; 11 positions match TRBD2. The V and J ends lost 6 bases and 6 bases, in that order; junction bases with no gene match: 7. This CDR3 spans 14 amino acids. CDR1 MNHNS and CDR2 SASEGT come from the germline V gene. The CDR3 DNA reads TGTGCCAGCAGAATAGCGGGAGGGCCGGGCGAGCAGTACTTC. It encodes CASRIAGGPGEQYF.

This chain links TRBV11-2 with TRBJ2-1, with D perhaps TRBD2 (5 bases). The CDR3 sequence is 14 residues long. The germline gives CDR1 SGHAT, CDR2 FQNNGV. V dropped 1 base and J dropped 9 bases, with 13 bases sitting between them. The CDR3 reads CASSLGTGFGEQFF. For the CDR3, the DNA is TGTGCCAGCAGCTTAGGGACGGGGTTTGGTGAGCAGTTCTTC.

This clonotype has a count of ten or more. The rearrangement joins TRBV7-8 to TRBJ2-1, with 9 bases that match TRBD2. Germline CDR1 reads SGHVS; CDR2 reads FQNEAQ. With V trimmed by 0 bases and J by 9 bases, 6 bases remained unmatched. CDR3 size: 15 residues. The CDR3 spells CASSLAVAGVSEQFF. Here the CDR3 DNA reads TGTGCCAGCAGCTTAGCGGTAGCGGGAGTAAGTGAGCAGTTCTTC.

The chain couples TRBV20-1 to TRBJ2-7, with D possibly matching TRBD1 (5 bases). This CDR3 comprises 13 residues. Germline V gene data show CDR1 as DFQATT and CDR2 as SNEGSKA (reference sequence). The V end was cut by 1 base, the J end by 3 bases, with 10 bases between. The CDR3 DNA is TGCAGTGCTAGAGTGGCAGGGCTCTACGAGCAGTACTTC. It translates to CSARVAGLYEQYF.

This clonotype was observed a few times. The CDR3 nucleotides read TGTGCCAGCACCCCCTCATCAGGCGGGCCCCACGAGCAGTACGTC. This sequence encodes CASTPSSGGPHEQYV. V gene TRBV6-4 combines with J gene TRBJ2-7, with D tentatively TRBD2 (5 bases). From germline, CDR1 is MRHNA and CDR2 SNTAGT. Trimming removed 7 bases from V and 5 bases from J, with 21 bases in between. The CDR3 is made up of 15 amino acids.

This clonotype was seen ten or more times. V gene TRBV7-8 combines with J gene TRBJ2-3; TRBD2 matches 14 bases. The length of the CDR3 is 18 residues. Trimming cost V 6 bases and J 4 bases; bases outside gene matches: 12. From germline, CDR1 is SGHVS and CDR2 FQNEAQ. CDR3 sequence (DNA): TGTGCCAGCAGACCACCCCTCCGACTAGCGGGAGGGGCAGATACGCAGTATTTT. Translated, it gives CASRPPLRLAGGADTQYF.

The chain carries TRBV28 and TRBJ1-4; D remains ambiguous. With 5 bases removed from V and 2 bases from J, the gap between germline ends came to 12 bases. CDR3 size: 15 residues. In germline, CDR1 is MDHEN, CDR2 SYDVKM. The CDR3 region has the DNA TGTGCCAGCAGTCCCTGGGCCAGTACTAATGAAAAACTGTTTTTT. This gives the protein CASSPWASTNEKLFF.

The V call is TRBV5-1, the J call TRBJ1-2, with D perhaps matching TRBD1 (6 bases). This CDR3 is 15 amino acids long. With 5 bases removed from V and 0 bases from J, the gap between germline ends came to 14 bases. Germline loops: CDR1 SGHRS, CDR2 YFSETQ. The CDR3 sequence: CASSTGGMANYGYTF. CDR3 sequence (DNA): TGCGCCAGCAGTACGGGGGGCATGGCTAACTATGGCTACACCTTC.

This clonotype was counted a few times. The genes are TRBV5-1 and TRBJ2-6, with 14 bases lining up with TRBD2. The germline gives CDR1 SGHRS, CDR2 YFSETQ. This CDR3 comprises 19 residues. With 4 bases clipped from V and 1 base from J, the junction kept 7 bases outside the gene matches. CDR3 region: CASSPGTSGGSSGANVLTF. CDR3 sequence (DNA): TGCGCCAGCAGCCCGGGGACTAGCGGGGGATCTTCTGGGGCCAACGTCCTGACTTTC.

This clonotype was observed many times. The DNA for the CDR3 is TGTGCCAGCAGTTTGAACAGGGGGCCAGCTTTCTTT. It encodes CASSLNRGPAFF. The V gene is TRBV12-3 or TRBV12-4, the J gene TRBJ1-1, with TRBD1 matching over 9 bases. The CDR3 has 12 residues. V shed 3 bases and J 10 bases; nucleotides not matched to a gene: 3.

In this sample, this clonotype turned up a few times. The chain combines TRBV6-1 with TRBJ1-2, with D uncertain. Germline V gives CDR1 MNHNS, CDR2 SASEGT. The V and J ends lost 1 base and 2 bases respectively, with 8 bases between them. CDR3 length: 14 residues. Here the CDR3 reads CASSEGYGNYGYTF. As DNA, the CDR3 is TGTGCCAGCAGTGAAGGGTACGGCAACTATGGCTACACCTTC.

The chain combines TRBV12-3 or TRBV12-4 with TRBJ2-3; D unresolved. CDR3 length: 14 amino acids. V was cut by 3 bases and J by 4 bases, with 11 bases left in between. In DNA form, the CDR3 reads TGTGCCAGCAGTTTCCCGACAACCGCAGATACGCAGTATTTT. Amino acid sequence: CASSFPTTADTQYF.

This clonotype was counted many times. The genes are TRBV4-1 and TRBJ2-2; D uncertain. Trimming left V 0 bases short and J 3 bases short, with 2 bases between. CDR1 is MGHRA and CDR2 is YSYEKL in the germline V gene. The length of the CDR3 is 13 residues. CDR3: CASSQDHTGELFF. CDR3 sequence (DNA): TGCGCCAGCAGCCAAGATCACACCGGGGAGCTGTTTTTT.

This clonotype was seen repeatedly, ten times or more. The CDR3 region has the DNA TGTGCCAGCAGGCTATACACAGATACGCAGTATTTT. Amino acid sequence: CASRLYTDTQYF. This chain links TRBV2 with TRBJ2-3, with D uncertain. V was clipped by 6 bases and J by 2 bases, with 6 bases between them. Looked up from germline, CDR1 is SNHLY and CDR2 is FYNNEI. The CDR3 extends over 12 amino acids.

This clonotype was detected only a few times. The chain joins TRBV20-1 to TRBJ2-2; tentative D call: TRBD2 (6 bases). Between the trimmed V and J ends, which lost 2 bases and 3 bases, there was a span of 13 bases. The CDR3 is 15 residues long. The germline CDR1 and CDR2 sequences are DFQATT and SNEGSKA (reference sequence). The CDR3 spells CSARKRDSYTGELFF. The CDR3 region has the DNA TGCAGTGCTAGAAAACGGGACTCCTACACCGGGGAGCTGTTTTTT.

This clonotype was recorded many times. The chain couples TRBV7-8 to TRBJ2-1; the match to TRBD2 covers 8 bases. The CDR3 runs 15 residues. The germline V gene encodes CDR1 SGHVS and CDR2 FQNEAQ. The ends lost 10 bases at V and 9 bases at J; junction bases unmatched: 17. The CDR3 sequence is CATTTAGGNTGEQFF. DNA of the CDR3: TGTGCCACCACGACGGCGGGGGGTAATACAGGTGAGCAGTTCTTC. The full variable domain, in which reference TRBV7-8 and TRBJ2-1 provide the parts outside the CDR3, is GAGVSQSPRYKVAKRGQDVALRCDPISGHVSLFWYQQALGQGPEFLTYFQNEAQLDKSGLPSDRFFAERPEGSVSTLKIQRTQQEDSAVYLCATTTAGGNTGEQFFGPGTRLTVL.

This chain uses TRBV20-1 with TRBJ1-4; D uncertain. The length of the CDR3 is 13 residues. V shed 6 bases and J shed 7 bases, with 15 bases lying between them. The germline gives CDR1 DFQATT, CDR2 SNEGSKA (reference sequence). The CDR3 DNA is TGCAGTGCCTTTTTAGGGATGGGTGAAAAACTGTTTTTT. Protein: CSAFLGMGEKLFF.

This clonotype was picked up many times. The CDR3 here is CASSLGGQQTNYGYTF. In DNA, the CDR3 is TGCGCCAGCAGCTTGGGAGGGCAACAGACCAACTATGGCTACACCTTC. The chain links TRBV5-1 to TRBJ1-2; D is undetermined. This CDR3 has 16 residues. The V end was cut by 0 bases, the J end by 2 bases, with 14 bases between. Germline CDR1 and CDR2: SGHRS and YFSETQ.

This clonotype was seen more than once but under ten times. This rearrangement joins TRBV29-1 to TRBJ2-1; unclear D gene. V gave up 4 bases and J gave up 6 bases, with 7 bases separating them. The CDR3 loop spans 11 amino acids. Looked up from germline, CDR1 is SQVTM and CDR2 is ANQGSEA. CDR3 residues: CSVGLPNEQFF. CDR3 in DNA: TGCAGCGTTGGCCTACCCAATGAGCAGTTCTTC.

This clonotype has at least ten counts. The rearrangement links TRBV12-3 or TRBV12-4 to TRBJ2-7, with D tentatively TRBD2 (6 bases). V was trimmed by 3 bases and J by 5 bases, leaving 11 bases between them. CDR3 length: 13 amino acids. The CDR3 DNA sequence: TGTGCCAGCAGTTTGCGGGGAAGAGACGAGCAGTACGTC. It translates to CASSLRGRDEQYV.